These 18 T cell receptor beta chains were all obtained from the same sample, sequenced in a study of T cells in tuberculosis (dated by TCRdb to 2016 to 2018). The library came from the immunoSEQ multiplex PCR assay. This immuneACCESS table, as held by TCRdb, lists in-frame sequences with V and J called but not all clones. Of the missing ones, under half trace to an unresolved V gene in checked studies; the others have no known cause. Within this sample are about 43,000 clones, with around 94% of them counted one time only. Jointly, the top ten make up under 2% of the sample. Specimen: PBMCs. The origin of the receptors is a donor aged 5-35 years with latent tuberculosis or without tuberculosis infection. Some clones in this sample may be carry-over from other donors' samples.

The rearrangement uses TRBV5-1 and TRBJ2-5; 11 bases map to TRBD2. Unmatched junction bases numbered 10, after V lost 4 bases and J lost 2 bases. Germline V gene data show CDR1 as SGHRS and CDR2 as YFSETQ. This CDR3 spans 17 amino acids. The CDR3 loop reads CASSLHRLAGFQETQYF. The CDR3 bases are TGCGCCAGCAGCCTCCACCGACTAGCGGGGTTTCAAGAGACCCAGTACTTC.

The count of this clone is one. The chain uses TRBV7-2 and TRBJ1-2; 10 bases are a match to TRBD1. The V gene's germline CDR1 is SGHTA and CDR2 FQGNSA. This CDR3 has 15 residues. V was pared by 3 bases and J by 6 bases, with 7 bases of the junction left unmatched. The CDR3 DNA reads as TGTGCCAGCAGCTTCCAACCGGGACAGGGGAATGGCTACACCTTC. As protein: CASSFQPGQGNGYTF.

This chain connects TRBV28 to TRBJ2-7; no clear D. V was cut by 1 base and J by 6 bases, with 4 bases left in between. Germline V lookup: CDR1 MDHEN, CDR2 SYDVKM. CDR3 length equals 11 residues. CDR3 nucleotide sequence: TGTGCCAGCAGTTTATACACCGAGCAGTACTTC. Translated: CASSLYTEQYF.

This clone was recorded a few times. The rearrangement uses TRBV2 and TRBJ1-2; D gene uncertain. Germline CDR1 SNHLY, CDR2 FYNNEI. The CDR3 is made up of 14 amino acids. The germline V and J ends were trimmed by 5 bases and 2 bases, with 12 bases remaining between them. The CDR3 coding sequence is TGTGCCAGCAGTCCTAAACGGGAAAACTATGGCTACACCTTC. Residues: CASSPKRENYGYTF.

The chain employs TRBV7-9 and TRBJ2-1; D may be TRBD1 (6 bases). Germline lookup yields CDR1 SEHNR and CDR2 FQNEAQ (reference sequence). The CDR3 loop spans 15 amino acids. V shed 3 bases and J shed 9 bases, with 18 bases lying between them. CDR3 nucleotide sequence: TGTGCCAGCAGCTTCCCCGGGACAACGGGTCCTGAGCAGTTCTTC. Amino acids: CASSFPGTTGPEQFF. The variable domain in full, with the rest retrieved from reference TRBV7-9 and TRBJ2-1, is DTGVSQNPRHKITKRGQNVTFRCDPISEHNRLYWYRQTLGQGPEFLTYFQNEAQLEKSRLLSDRFSAERPKGSFSTLEIQRTEQGDSAMYLCASSFPGTTGPEQFFGPGTRLTVL.

The chain combines TRBV5-1 with TRBJ2-7, with a possible D match to TRBD1 (5 bases). Germline CDR1 and CDR2: SGHRS and YFSETQ. V was clipped by 0 bases and J by 0 bases, with 7 bases between them. This CDR3 has 14 amino acids. CDR3 bases: TGCGCCAGCAGCTTGGGACAGTCCTCCTACGAGCAGTACTTC. This sequence encodes CASSLGQSSYEQYF.

The chain joins TRBV7-3 to TRBJ2-1, with TRBD2 identical over 8 bases. The CDR3 loop spans 16 amino acids. Losses at the gene ends were 3 bases for V and 2 bases for J; bases not matched to a gene: 6. Germline CDR1 SGHTA, CDR2 FQGTGA. The CDR3 sequence: CASSFRAGDTYNEQFF. Written as DNA, the CDR3 is TGTGCCAGCAGCTTTAGAGCGGGAGACACCTACAATGAGCAGTTCTTC.

This chain connects TRBV5-1 to TRBJ1-4, with 12 positions matching TRBD1. The CDR3 length is 14 residues. V dropped 4 bases and J dropped 7; count of bases not matched to a gene: 2. Per the germline V gene, CDR1 is SGHRS and CDR2 is YFSETQ. CDR3 DNA sequence: TGCGCCAGCAGCCGGGGACAGGGGGCTGAAAAACTGTTTTTT. It is translated as CASSRGQGAEKLFF.

The J gene is TRBJ1-4, the V gene TRBV19; D is uncertain. V shed 3 bases and J shed 0 bases, with 5 bases lying between them. Per the germline V gene, CDR1 is LNHDA and CDR2 is SQIVND (reference sequence). This CDR3 spans 14 amino acids. The CDR3, as DNA: TGTGCCAGTAGTATCGGGACAACTAATGAAAAACTGTTTTTT. It is translated as CASSIGTTNEKLFF.

V is TRBV27 and J is TRBJ1-5, with TRBD1 identical over 7 bases. CDR3 length: 13 residues. Trimming cost V 7 bases and J 7 bases; bases outside gene matches: 7. From germline, CDR1 is MNHEY and CDR2 SMNVEV (reference sequence). The CDR3 region is CASTIDRAQPQHF. The CDR3 region has the DNA TGTGCCAGCACCATTGACAGGGCACAGCCCCAGCATTTT.

The chain employs TRBV11-3 and TRBJ1-3; D unresolved. CDR3 length equals 13 residues. Trimming left V 4 bases short and J 4 bases short, with 8 bases between. Germline loops: CDR1 SGHNT, CDR2 YENEEA. For the CDR3, the DNA is TGTGCCAGCAGCTCCCAGGTCGGAAACACCATATATTTT. It is translated as CASSSQVGNTIYF. Using reference TRBV11-3 and TRBJ1-3 for the parts outside the CDR3, the full variable domain is EAGVVQSPRYKIIEKKQPVAFWCNPISGHNTLYWYLQNLGQGPELLIRYENEEAVDDSQLPKDRFSAERLKGVDSTLKIQPAELGDSAVYLCASSSQVGNTIYFGEGSWLTVV.

The rearrangement uses TRBV7-9 and TRBJ2-1; 12 bases align to TRBD2. The J segment lost 7 bases and the V segment lost 9 bases, leaving 13 bases of the junction unmatched. Germline CDR1 is SEHNR and CDR2 is FQNEAQ (reference sequence). CDR3 length: 16 amino acids. The CDR3 loop reads CASATGTLAGGNEQFF. The CDR3, as DNA: TGTGCCAGTGCCACGGGGACCCTAGCGGGAGGGAATGAGCAGTTCTTC.

The CDR3 coding sequence is TGTGCCAGCATAAGGAGCACCGGGGAGCTGTTTTTT. Amino acid sequence: CASIRSTGELFF. The chain has TRBV6-1 and TRBJ2-2, with D unclear. The CDR3 runs 12 residues. V lost 7 bases, J lost 4 bases, and 7 bases lay in between. Germline V gene sequence: CDR1 MNHNS, CDR2 SASEGT.

The chain employs TRBV4-3 and TRBJ2-5, with a possible D match to TRBD1 (7 bases). Judging by the DNA end, TRBJ2-7 fits better; the J call may be wrong. The CDR3 loop spans 15 amino acids. Germline assignment: CDR1 LGHNA and CDR2 YSLEER. In DNA, the CDR3 is TGCGCCAGCAGCCTAGGAGGGGGCAGGTCCTACGAGCAGTACTTC. The encoded protein is CASSLGGGRSYEQYF.

The chain carries TRBV28 and TRBJ1-4; 8 bases line up with TRBD1. Trimming took 7 bases from V and 7 from J; bases not matched to a gene: 5. There are 13 residues in the CDR3. Germline V gene lookup returns CDR1 MDHEN and CDR2 SYDVKM. The CDR3 DNA sequence: TGTGCCAGCATCGGACAGGGTATTGAAAAACTGTTTTTT. Its protein is CASIGQGIEKLFF.

This clone was seen just once. J is TRBJ2-7 and V is TRBV14; D might be TRBD2 (6 bases). V was shortened by 4 bases and J by 3 bases, with 10 bases between the two germline ends. This CDR3 is 13 amino acids long. Looked up from germline, CDR1 is SGHDN and CDR2 is FVKESK. The CDR3, as DNA: TGTGCCAGCAGCCTGGGACTGGTCTACGAGCAGTACTTC. This codes for CASSLGLVYEQYF.

The chain uses TRBV7-2 and TRBJ1-3, with 7 bases identical to TRBD1. This CDR3 has 14 amino acids. V lost 5 bases and J lost 3; bases outside the gene matches: 4. Germline values: CDR1 SGHTA, CDR2 FQGNSA. DNA for the CDR3: TGTGCCAGCAGCCCCCAGGGGGTTGGAAACACCATATATTTT. Residues: CASSPQGVGNTIYF.

The rearrangement links TRBV5-1 to TRBJ1-2; perhaps TRBD1 as D (5 bases). CDR3 length equals 18 residues. CDR1 and CDR2 (germline): SGHRS, YFSETQ. V was shortened by 0 bases and J by 8 bases, with 26 bases between the two germline ends. In DNA, the CDR3 is TGCGCCAGCAGCTTGGGGGATCAAAAGGACCGACAGCTTGGGGGCTACACCTTC. Protein product: CASSLGDQKDRQLGGYTF.